These 2 T cell receptor beta chains originate from one sample sequenced in a study of breast tumors, draining lymph nodes, adjacent tissues. TCRdb used MiXCR to reprocess the multiplex PCR reads, holding one entry per CDR3 protein. The profile shows around 130,000 distinct CDR3 sequences, just under 20% of them singletons. Samples came from axillary lymph nodes draining the breast cancer. The sample was axillary lymph node tissue. Receptor source: a female donor with breast cancer. Some clones in this sample may be carry-over from other donors' samples.

Concerning this clonotype: A much more abundant neighbour one base away suggests this may be a read error. The rearrangement links TRBV4-1 to TRBJ1-2; D possibly corresponds to TRBD1 (5 bases). CDR3 size: 15 residues. CDR1 and CDR2 from the germline V gene are MGHRA and YSYEKL. The CDR3: CASSQGQIANYGYAF. CDR3 bases: TGCGCCAGCAGCCAAGGACAGATAGCTAACTATGGCTACGCCTTC.

Notes on this clonotype: This clone may be a read error of a much larger clone one base away. The J gene is TRBJ2-7, the V gene TRBV6-5, with 8 bases fitting TRBD2. Germline lookup yields CDR1 MNHEY and CDR2 SVGAGI. CDR3 length: 13 amino acids. The CDR3 sequence is CASRHRTSYGQYF. The CDR3 DNA sequence: TGTGCCAGCAGACACAGGACTAGCTACGGGCAGTACTTC.